This T cell receptor beta chain was recorded in a study of blood T cell repertoires in COVID-19. Study as a whole: The samples span acute and convalescent COVID-19 from the United States, Italy and Spain.

TCRdb keeps only in-frame clones here, not all; method: immunoSEQ multiplex PCR. The sample has 140,000 or so clones, around 85% seen once. V gave up 3 bases and J gave up 5 bases; unmatched junction bases: 5. The CDR3 is made up of 15 amino acids. Germline CDR1 is KGHSH and CDR2 is LQKENI. The receptor's source is a man aged 45-65 years with acute or convalescent COVID-19. The rearrangement links TRBV18 to TRBJ1-3, with 9 nucleotides matching TRBD1. Source material: peripheral blood. The CDR3 loop reads CASSPGTGSRNTIYF. The CDR3, as DNA: TGTGCCAGCTCACCCGGGACAGGGTCGAGAAACACCATATATTTT.